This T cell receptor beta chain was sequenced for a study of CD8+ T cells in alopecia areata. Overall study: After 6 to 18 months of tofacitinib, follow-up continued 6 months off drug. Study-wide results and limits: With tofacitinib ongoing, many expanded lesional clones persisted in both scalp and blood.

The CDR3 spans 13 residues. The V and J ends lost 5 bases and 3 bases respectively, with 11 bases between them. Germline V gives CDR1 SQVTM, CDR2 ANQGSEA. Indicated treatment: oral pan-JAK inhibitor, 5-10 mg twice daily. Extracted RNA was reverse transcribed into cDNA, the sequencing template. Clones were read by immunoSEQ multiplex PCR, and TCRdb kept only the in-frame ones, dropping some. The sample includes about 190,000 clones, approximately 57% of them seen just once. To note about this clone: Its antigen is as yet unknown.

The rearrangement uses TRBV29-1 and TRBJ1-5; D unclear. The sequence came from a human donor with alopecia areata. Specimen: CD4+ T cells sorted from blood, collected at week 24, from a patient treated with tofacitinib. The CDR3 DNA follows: TGCAGCGTTCAAGGGCAGATCAATCAGCCCCAGCATTTT. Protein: CSVQGQINQPQHF.